These 17 T cell receptor beta chains were sequenced from one sample in a study of identifying expanded T cells in peripheral blood. Profiled with immunoSEQ multiplex PCR; TCRdb holds only in-frame clones, not every one. Here the sample spans tens of thousands of clones, 88% being singletons. Sequenced material: blood. These receptors were taken from a person aged 18 to 69 in good health.

CDR3 sequence: CASSHTDRGYYEQYF. The CDR3, as DNA: TGTGCCAGCAGCCATACGGACAGGGGGTACTACGAGCAGTACTTC. The genes are TRBV7-9 and TRBJ2-7; 10 bases map to TRBD1. The CDR3 totals 15 residues. The junction had 7 bases not matched to a gene; V was cut back by 5 bases and J by 3 bases. CDR1 is SEHNR, CDR2 FQNEAQ, per germline (reference sequence).

As DNA, the CDR3 is TGCGCCAGCGGACCTCGGACAAGGCTGGCGCAGTACTTC. As protein: CASGPRTRLAQYF. This chain joins TRBV23-1 and TRBJ2-7, with TRBD1 as a possible D gene (5 bases). TRBV23-1 belongs to the ORF category, with a function that is uncertain. The V end was cut by 8 bases, the J end by 9 bases, with 20 bases between. The CDR3 runs to 13 residues.

The chain uses TRBV27 and TRBJ1-1; D is uncertain. Looked up from germline, CDR1 is MNHEY and CDR2 is SMNVEV (reference sequence). V dropped 4 bases and J dropped 8 bases, with 17 bases sitting between them. The CDR3 consists of 14 residues. The CDR3 coding sequence is TGTGCCAGCAGTTCTGCCGGCGGCCGAGGCGAAGCTTTCTTT. This translates into CASSSAGGRGEAFF.

This chain connects TRBV2 to TRBJ1-1; TRBD1 is a possible D gene (6 bases). The CDR3 extends over 14 amino acids. The germline gives CDR1 SNHLY, CDR2 FYNNEI. Trimming took 5 bases from V and 0 from J, leaving 10 bases between them. CDR3: CASSRRTVNTEAFF. CDR3 bases: TGTGCCAGCAGTCGCCGGACAGTGAACACTGAAGCTTTCTTT. Complete variable domain (other parts from reference TRBV2 and TRBJ1-1): EPEVTQTPSHQVTQMGQEVILRCVPISNHLYFYWYRQILGQKVEFLVSFYNNEISEKSEIFDDQFSVERPDGSNFTLKIRSTKLEDSAMYFCASSRRTVNTEAFFGQGTRLTVV.

The chain combines TRBV7-2 with TRBJ1-2, with D perhaps matching TRBD1 (5 bases). CDR3 size: 14 residues. The germline V and J ends were trimmed by 5 bases and 4 bases, with 14 bases remaining between them. Looked up from germline, CDR1 is SGHTA and CDR2 is FQGNSA. CDR3 bases: TGTGCCAGCAGCCCCCCCCCTGGGGGCTATGGCTACACCTTC. It specifies CASSPPPGGYGYTF.

The chain carries TRBV18 and TRBJ2-1, with TRBD1 as a possible D gene (7 bases). The CDR3 loop spans 15 amino acids. Germline V gene sequence: CDR1 KGHSH, CDR2 LQKENI. V dropped 4 bases and J dropped 7 bases, with 17 bases sitting between them. The CDR3 region has the DNA TGTGCCAGCTCACTTCCTGACAGGGCGGGGAATGAGCAGTTCTTC. Translating it yields CASSLPDRAGNEQFF. Full variable domain (remainder filled in from reference TRBV18 and TRBJ2-1): NAGVMQNPRHLVRRRGQEARLRCSPMKGHSHVYWYRQLPEEGLKFMVYLQKENIIDESGMPKERFSAEFPKEGPSILRIQQVVRGDSAAYFCASSLPDRAGNEQFFGPGTRLTVL.

This chain uses TRBV11-2 with TRBJ2-7, with D possibly being TRBD1 or TRBD2 (6 bases each). The CDR3 has 18 residues. The germline CDR1 and CDR2 sequences are SGHAT and FQNNGV. V was pared by 1 base and J by 0 bases, with 19 bases between. Written as DNA, the CDR3 is TGTGCCAGCAGCTTAGTTGGGGGCGGGGTCGCAATCTCCTACGAGCAGTACTTC. It translates to CASSLVGGGVAISYEQYF.

The chain couples TRBV11-2 to TRBJ2-2; D call uncertain. V was cut by 0 bases and J by 7 bases, with 9 bases left in between. Germline V lookup: CDR1 SGHAT, CDR2 FQNNGV. The CDR3 sequence is 14 residues long. The CDR3 loop is CASSLEPWGGELFF. The CDR3 DNA reads as TGTGCCAGCAGCTTAGAGCCCTGGGGCGGGGAGCTGTTTTTT.

V is TRBV4-3 and J is TRBJ1-1; D not resolved. The CDR3 contains 14 residues. The ends were cut back, 0 bases at V and 1 base at J, with 6 bases in the middle. Germline CDR1 and CDR2: LGHNA and YSLEER. The CDR3 spells CASSQDWANTEAFF. Here the CDR3 DNA reads TGCGCCAGCAGCCAAGATTGGGCGAACACTGAAGCTTTCTTT.

J is TRBJ2-5 and V is TRBV11-2; the D is unclear. V was clipped by 1 base and J by 5 bases, with 11 bases between them. Germline CDR1 reads SGHAT; CDR2 reads FQNNGV. The CDR3 spans 14 residues. The CDR3 protein is CASSLARARETQYF. CDR3 DNA: TGTGCCAGCAGCTTAGCTAGGGCGCGGGAGACCCAGTACTTC.

J is TRBJ1-3 and V is TRBV5-6, with D maybe TRBD1 (5 bases). This CDR3 has 15 residues. The V end lost 5 bases, the J end lost 0 bases, and 12 bases lay between the germline ends. CDR1 and CDR2 from the germline V gene are SGHDT and YYEEEE. The CDR3 region is CASSRDRNSGNTIYF. As DNA, the CDR3 is TGTGCCAGCAGTAGGGACCGCAACTCTGGAAACACCATATATTTT.

V and J are TRBV5-6 and TRBJ1-6; 7 nucleotides agree with TRBD1. The CDR3 runs 15 residues. Germline V CDR1 and CDR2: SGHDT, YYEEEE. V shed 4 bases, J shed 10 bases, and the junction held 11 bases outside the gene matches. As DNA, the CDR3 is TGTGCCAGCAGCGGCGACAGGGCGGGAGGGTCACCCCTCCACTTT. This encodes CASSGDRAGGSPLHF.

The chain recombines TRBV4-2 with TRBJ2-5; D may be TRBD2 (6 bases). CDR1 is LGHNA, CDR2 YNFKEQ, per germline. This CDR3 has 14 amino acids. Trimming shortened V by 2 bases and J by 1 base, and 8 bases separated the two germline ends. CDR3 sequence (DNA): TGTGCCAGCAGCCAATCGGGACTCCAAGAGACCCAGTACTTC. Translating gives CASSQSGLQETQYF.

This clone was found a few times. V gene TRBV4-3 combines with J gene TRBJ1-2, with D possibly TRBD1 on 5 matching bases. The germline CDR1 and CDR2 sequences are LGHNA and YSLEER. V gave up 0 bases and J gave up 8 bases, with 16 bases separating them. CDR3 size: 15 residues. This chain's CDR3 is CASSQDRWGFGGYTF. The CDR3, as DNA: TGCGCCAGCAGCCAAGATCGATGGGGGTTTGGGGGCTACACCTTC.

This clone was seen a handful of times. The gene calls are TRBV30 and TRBJ1-2; D is unresolved. V lost 2 bases and J 6 bases, leaving 13 bases between the germline ends. CDR3 length equals 13 residues. The V gene's germline CDR1 is GTSNPN and CDR2 SVGIG (reference sequence). The CDR3 protein is CAWSRRRSNGYTF. CDR3 coding DNA: TGTGCCTGGAGTAGACGGAGGTCCAATGGCTACACCTTC.

J is TRBJ2-2 and V is TRBV14; D gene uncertain. This CDR3 is 15 amino acids long. The V gene lost 0 bases and the J gene lost 0 bases, with 5 bases spanning the gap. The germline V gene has CDR1 SGHDN and CDR2 FVKESK. CDR3 bases: TGTGCCAGCAGCCAAGACAGCGCGAACACCGGGGAGCTGTTTTTT. Protein product: CASSQDSANTGELFF.

This chain links TRBV6-1 with TRBJ2-5; D may be TRBD2 (5 bases). Germline V gives CDR1 MNHNS, CDR2 SASEGT. Trimming pared 5 bases from V and 4 bases from J, leaving 11 bases between. The CDR3 covers 13 residues. Written as DNA, the CDR3 is TGTGCCAGCAGTCAACACCGGGGAGAGACCCAGTACTTC. Translation: CASSQHRGETQYF.